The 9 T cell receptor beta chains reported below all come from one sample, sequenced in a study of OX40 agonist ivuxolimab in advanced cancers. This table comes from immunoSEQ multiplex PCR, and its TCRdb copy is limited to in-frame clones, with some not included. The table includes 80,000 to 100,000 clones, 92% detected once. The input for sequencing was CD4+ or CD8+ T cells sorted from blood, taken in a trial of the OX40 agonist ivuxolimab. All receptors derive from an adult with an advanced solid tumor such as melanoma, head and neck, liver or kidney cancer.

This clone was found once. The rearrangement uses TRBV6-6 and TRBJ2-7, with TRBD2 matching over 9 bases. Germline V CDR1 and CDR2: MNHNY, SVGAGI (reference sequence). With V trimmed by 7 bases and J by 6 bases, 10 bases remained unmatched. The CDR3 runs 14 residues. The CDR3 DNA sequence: TGTGCCAGCATCCTGACAGCGGGGGGATCCGAGCAGTACTTC. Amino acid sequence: CASILTAGGSEQYF.

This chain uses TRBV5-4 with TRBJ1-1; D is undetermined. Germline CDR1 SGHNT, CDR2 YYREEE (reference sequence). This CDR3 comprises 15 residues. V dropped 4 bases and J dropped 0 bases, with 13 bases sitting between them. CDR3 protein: CASSPEVGLNTEAFF. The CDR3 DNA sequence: TGTGCCAGCAGCCCGGAGGTCGGGCTGAACACTGAAGCTTTCTTT.

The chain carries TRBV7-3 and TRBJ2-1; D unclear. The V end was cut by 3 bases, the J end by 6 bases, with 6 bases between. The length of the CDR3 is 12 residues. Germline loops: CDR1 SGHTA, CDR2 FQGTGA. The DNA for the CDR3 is TGTGCCAGCAGCTTTTGGGGCAATGAGCAGTTCTTC. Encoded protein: CASSFWGNEQFF.

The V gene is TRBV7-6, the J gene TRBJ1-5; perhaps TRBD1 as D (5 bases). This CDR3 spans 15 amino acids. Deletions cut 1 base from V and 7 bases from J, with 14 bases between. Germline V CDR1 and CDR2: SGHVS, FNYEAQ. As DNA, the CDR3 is TGTGCCAGCAGCTTAGGAGCAGGGCTTGAGCAGCCCCAGCATTTT. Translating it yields CASSLGAGLEQPQHF.

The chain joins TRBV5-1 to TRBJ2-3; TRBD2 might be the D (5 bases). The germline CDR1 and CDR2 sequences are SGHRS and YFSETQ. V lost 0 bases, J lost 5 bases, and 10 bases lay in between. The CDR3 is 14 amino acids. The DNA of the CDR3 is TGCGCCAGCAGCTTGGTTGTCGGGATAGATACGCAGTATTTT. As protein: CASSLVVGIDTQYF.

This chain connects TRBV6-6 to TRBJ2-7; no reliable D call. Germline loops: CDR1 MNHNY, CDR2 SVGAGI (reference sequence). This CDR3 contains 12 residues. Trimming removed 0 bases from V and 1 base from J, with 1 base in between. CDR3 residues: CASSYSSYEQYF. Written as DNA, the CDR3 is TGTGCCAGCAGTTACTCGTCCTACGAGCAGTACTTC.

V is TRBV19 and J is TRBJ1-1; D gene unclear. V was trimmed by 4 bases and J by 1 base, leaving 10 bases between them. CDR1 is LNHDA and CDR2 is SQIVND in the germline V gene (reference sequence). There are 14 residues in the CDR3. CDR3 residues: CASSSQGANTEAFF. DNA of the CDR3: TGTGCCAGTAGTAGCCAAGGTGCGAACACTGAAGCTTTCTTT.

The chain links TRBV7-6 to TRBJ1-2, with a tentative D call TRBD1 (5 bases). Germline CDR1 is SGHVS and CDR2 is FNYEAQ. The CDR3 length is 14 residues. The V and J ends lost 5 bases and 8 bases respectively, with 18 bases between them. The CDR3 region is CASSPDTRDGGYTF. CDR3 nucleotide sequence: TGTGCCAGCAGCCCAGATACGCGGGACGGGGGCTACACCTTC. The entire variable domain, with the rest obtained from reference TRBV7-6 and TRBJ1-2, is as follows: GAGVSQSPRYKVTKRGQDVALRCDPISGHVSLYWYRQALGQGPEFLTYFNYEAQQDKSGLPNDRFSAERPEGSISTLTIQRTEQRDSAMYRCASSPDTRDGGYTFGSGTRLTVV.

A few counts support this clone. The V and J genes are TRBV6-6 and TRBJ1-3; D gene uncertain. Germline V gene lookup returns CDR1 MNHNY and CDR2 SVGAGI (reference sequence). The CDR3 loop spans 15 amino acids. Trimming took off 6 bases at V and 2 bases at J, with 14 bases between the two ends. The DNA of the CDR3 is TGTGCCAGCAGAAAGGACGGTGACACTGGAAACACCATATATTTT. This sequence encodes CASRKDGDTGNTIYF.